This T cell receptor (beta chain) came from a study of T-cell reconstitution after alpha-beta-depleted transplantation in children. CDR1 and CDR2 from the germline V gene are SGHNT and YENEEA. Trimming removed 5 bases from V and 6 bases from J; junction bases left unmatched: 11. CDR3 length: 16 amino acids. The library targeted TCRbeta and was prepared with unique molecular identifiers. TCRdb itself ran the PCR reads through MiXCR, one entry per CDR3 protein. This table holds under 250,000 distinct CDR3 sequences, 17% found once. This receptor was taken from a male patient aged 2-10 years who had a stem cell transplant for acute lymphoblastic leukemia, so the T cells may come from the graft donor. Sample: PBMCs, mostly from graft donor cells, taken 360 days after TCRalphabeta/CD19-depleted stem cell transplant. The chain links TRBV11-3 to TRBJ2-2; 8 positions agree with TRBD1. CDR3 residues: CASSRVTGAGAGELFF. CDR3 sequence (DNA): TGTGCCAGCAGCCGAGTGACAGGGGCCGGGGCCGGGGAGCTGTTTTTT.